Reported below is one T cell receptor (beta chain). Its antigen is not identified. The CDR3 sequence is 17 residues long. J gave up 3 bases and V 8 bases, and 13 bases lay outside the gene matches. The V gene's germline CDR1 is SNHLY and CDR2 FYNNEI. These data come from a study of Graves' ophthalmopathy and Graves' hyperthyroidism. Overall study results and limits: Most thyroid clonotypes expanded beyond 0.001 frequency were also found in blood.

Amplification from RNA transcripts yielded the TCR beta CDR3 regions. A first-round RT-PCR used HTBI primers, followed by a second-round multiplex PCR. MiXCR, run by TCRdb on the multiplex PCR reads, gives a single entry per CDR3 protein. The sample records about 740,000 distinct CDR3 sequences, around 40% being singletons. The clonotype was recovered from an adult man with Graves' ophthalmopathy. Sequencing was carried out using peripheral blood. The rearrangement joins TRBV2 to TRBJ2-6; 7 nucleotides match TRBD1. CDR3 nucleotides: TGTGCCAGCTCACAGACAGGGATGTCTCTTGGGGCCAACGTCCTGACTTTC. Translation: CASSQTGMSLGANVLTF.